Below, 10 T cell receptor beta chains from the same sample are listed, as sequenced in a study of cytomegalovirus exposure and HLA in healthy donors. Sequencing was performed with immunoSEQ multiplex PCR; in TCRdb, only in-frame clones are kept and a portion is missing. Of 130,000 or so clones in the sample, 70% to 90% were seen once. The sample comprised PBMCs. These receptors were taken from a woman under 30 in good health and CMV-seronegative.

V usage is TRBV27 and J usage is TRBJ2-7, with 9 bases that match TRBD1. Germline assignment: CDR1 MNHEY and CDR2 SMNVEV (reference sequence). V dropped 3 bases and J dropped 5; count of bases not matched to a gene: 11. The CDR3 has 16 residues. This chain's CDR3 is CASSFGAGQGVNEQYF. CDR3 nucleotide sequence: TGTGCCAGCAGTTTTGGGGCGGGACAGGGAGTAAACGAGCAGTACTTC.

The chain links TRBV19 to TRBJ1-6; D might be TRBD1 (6 bases). Trimming stripped 3 bases from V and 7 bases from J, with 10 bases between. The CDR3 has 14 residues. Germline V gene lookup returns CDR1 LNHDA and CDR2 SQIVND (reference sequence). The CDR3 spells CASSIHRENSPLHF. CDR3 nucleotides: TGTGCCAGTAGTATCCACAGGGAAAATTCACCCCTCCACTTT.

The CDR3 reads CAWSEGLASETQYF. The CDR3 coding sequence is TGTGCCTGGAGTGAGGGACTAGCCTCAGAGACCCAGTACTTC. The gene calls are TRBV30 and TRBJ2-5; 9 bases are a match to TRBD2. The germline gives CDR1 GTSNPN, CDR2 SVGIG (reference sequence). This CDR3 region has 14 residues. V lost 1 base, J lost 4 bases, and 4 bases stayed unmatched. Full variable domain (outside the CDR3, taken from reference TRBV30 and TRBJ2-5): SQTIHQWPATLVQPVGSPLSLECTVEGTSNPNLYWYRQAAGRGLQLLFYSVGIGQISSEVPQNLSASRPQDRQFILSSKKLLLSDSGFYLCAWSEGLASETQYFGPGTRLLVL.

The V call is TRBV6-6, the J call TRBJ2-1; 12 positions match TRBD2. This CDR3 has 16 residues. CDR1 is MNHNY, CDR2 SVGAGI, per germline (reference sequence). V was pared by 2 bases and J by 5 bases, with 4 bases of the junction left unmatched. In DNA, the CDR3 is TGTGCCAGCAGTTACCCCCCTAGCGGGGGGGACAATGAGCAGTTCTTC. This gives the protein CASSYPPSGGDNEQFF.

The rearrangement uses TRBV19 and TRBJ1-4; D not resolved. The V end lost 4 bases, the J end lost 5 bases, and 11 bases lay between the germline ends. The length of the CDR3 is 14 residues. CDR1 and CDR2 (germline): LNHDA, SQIVND (reference sequence). The CDR3, as DNA: TGTGCCAGTAGTACCCGTGACAAGAATGAAAAACTGTTTTTT. This gives the protein CASSTRDKNEKLFF.

The chain employs TRBV18 and TRBJ1-2, with a weak D call TRBD1 (6 bases). The CDR3 length is 13 residues. The germline V gene has CDR1 KGHSH and CDR2 LQKENI. Between the trimmed V and J ends, which lost 2 bases and 3 bases, there was a span of 7 bases. The CDR3 reads CASSPAGDYGYTF. The CDR3 nucleotides read TGTGCCAGCTCACCAGCAGGGGACTATGGCTACACCTTC.

This chain uses TRBV11-2 with TRBJ2-7, with 9 bases fitting TRBD2. Germline assignment: CDR1 SGHAT and CDR2 FQNNGV. V shed 4 bases, J shed 4 bases, and the junction held 5 bases outside the gene matches. The CDR3 is 14 residues long. The CDR3 region is CASSSGLAPYEQYF. The CDR3 coding sequence is TGTGCCAGCAGCTCTGGACTAGCGCCTTACGAGCAGTACTTC.

The chain carries TRBV27 and TRBJ1-1; D is ambiguous. This CDR3 region has 17 residues. Germline CDR1 reads MNHEY; CDR2 reads SMNVEV (reference sequence). Deletions cut 6 bases from V and 1 base from J, with 21 bases between. CDR3 nucleotide sequence: TGTGCCAGCAGGTCACTTTATGTAACCCTTAAGAACACTGAAGCTTTCTTT. Translating gives CASRSLYVTLKNTEAFF.

The chain combines TRBV7-9 with TRBJ1-3; D not resolved. V was pared by 0 bases and J by 2 bases, with 5 bases between. CDR1 and CDR2 from the germline V gene are SEHNR and FQNEAQ (reference sequence). CDR3 length: 14 amino acids. CDR3: CASSLAGPGNTIYF. The CDR3, as DNA: TGTGCCAGCAGCTTAGCGGGCCCTGGAAACACCATATATTTT.

This clone was counted only a few times. The V call is TRBV6-1, the J call TRBJ2-3, with 12 bases aligning to TRBD2. This CDR3 has 15 residues. Germline trimming cut 7 bases from V and 4 bases from J; bases unmatched to any gene: 6. Germline CDR1 is MNHNS and CDR2 is SASEGT. The CDR3 DNA reads as TGTGCCAGCAATCTACTAGCGGGAGGCCCAGATACGCAGTATTTT. This gives the protein CASNLLAGGPDTQYF.